Listed below are T cell receptor beta chains from one sample, sequenced in a study of early T cells in non-severe SARS-CoV-2 infection. TCRdb called the 5' RACE reads again in MiXCR, with one record for every CDR3 protein. The sample lists 61,000 or so distinct CDR3 sequences, around 12% occurring once. The sequencing here drew on whole blood, taken at baseline. The receptors come from an adult who was a healthcare worker with PCR-confirmed SARS-CoV-2 infection or an uninfected control (not recorded which). The donor label of this sample is uncertain. Each CDR3 is given with its conserved first and last residue.

>TRBJ2-5|TRBV12-3/TRBV12-4
CASGGEVQTQYF
>TRBJ1-3|TRBV20-1
CSARDWTDSGNTIYF
>TRBJ1-2|TRBV12-3/TRBV12-4
CASSSHWAGYGYTF
>TRBJ2-4|TRBV5-1
CASSSATAKNIQYF
>TRBJ2-3|TRBV5-1
CASSLRGKPDTQYF
>TRBJ1-4|TRBV5-8
CASSSFWTTGANEKLFF
>TRBJ2-2|TRBV19
CARRVPGELFF
>TRBJ2-5|TRBV4-1
CASSQEQTTPETQYF
>TRBJ1-6|TRBV12-3/TRBV12-4
CASSRTVLNSPLHF
>TRBJ2-3|TRBV2
CASSRRDPRADTQYF
>TRBJ1-6|TRBV27
CASTLGDPGNSPLHF
>TRBJ2-6|TRBV12-3/TRBV12-4
CASRSGANVLTF
>TRBJ2-6|TRBV20-1
CSATLRGAPGANVLTF
>TRBJ2-3|TRBV20-1
CSASNGGAGGDTQYF
>TRBJ1-1|TRBV6-5
CAARGAGEAFF
>TRBJ2-2|TRBV20-1
CSARDPQGTNTGELFF
>TRBJ1-2|TRBV29-1
CSVEGYGYTF
>TRBJ1-3|TRBV13
CASSQRTAGSGNTIYF
>TRBJ2-3|TRBV7-3
CASSSSGGRPDTQYF
>TRBJ2-5|TRBV2
CATRQGWEETQYF
>TRBJ1-4|TRBV7-9
CASSIDETSNEKLFF
>TRBJ2-1|TRBV4-1
CASSQKGWGWNEQFF
>TRBJ1-6|TRBV4-1
CASSQWWTESSYNSPLHF
>TRBJ2-5|TRBV5-1
CASSLTPGTVVQETQYF
>TRBJ1-5|TRBV12-3/TRBV12-4
CASSLGRDQPQHF
>TRBJ2-1|TRBV10-1
CASSDPQSVGHEQFF
>TRBJ2-3|TRBV6-4
CASSRTGARTDTQYF
>TRBJ2-3|TRBV10-3
CAIRSGGPDTQYF
>TRBJ1-1|TRBV4-1
CASSQGGPLWNTEAFF
>TRBJ2-3|TRBV5-4
CASSSRDRGTASTDTQYF
>TRBJ1-2|TRBV5-1
CASSLGQSEDGYTF
>TRBJ2-4|TRBV12-3/TRBV12-4
CASSLAGRAKNIQYF
>TRBJ2-2|TRBV18
CASSPLTTGRSTGELFF
>TRBJ2-5|TRBV7-9
CASSPGPSETQYF
>TRBJ1-5|TRBV6-1
CASSEASGSNQPQHF
>TRBJ1-5|TRBV19
CASSQGGRPQHF
>TRBJ2-2|TRBV20-1
CSARDRAKGFEAGELFF
>TRBJ2-3|TRBV5-1
CASMSGSTDTQYF
>TRBJ2-2|TRBV24-1
CATSDFPGENAGELFF
>TRBJ2-3|TRBV4-1
CASSQDDRPGSDTQYF
>TRBJ2-3|TRBV20-1
CSASSAPDTQYF
>TRBJ2-6|TRBV30
CAWSHTGAPGANVLTF
>TRBJ1-1|TRBV5-1
CASTGQGLNTEAFF
>TRBJ2-1|TRBV2
CASSKEGTSGYNEQFF
>TRBJ2-1|TRBV6-1
CASSDAGYGNEQFF
>TRBJ2-6|TRBV19
CASSLAATSAANVLTF
>TRBJ2-3|TRBV20-1
CSARVVDTQYF
>TRBJ1-5|TRBV6-1
CASSERRGNQPQHF
>TRBJ1-6|TRBV11-3
CASSLVRGQVKNSPLHF
>TRBJ1-2|TRBV10-2
CASRTQGDYGYTF
>TRBJ2-2|TRBV27
CASTLGGELFF
>TRBJ1-1|TRBV7-9
CASSLAGQGAPEAFF
>TRBJ1-4|TRBV12-3/TRBV12-4
CASSLSSTNEKLFF